The present T cell receptor beta chain was sequenced within a study of blood T cell repertoires in COVID-19. Study at large: Sites across the United States, Italy and Spain contributed samples from acute and convalescent COVID-19.

Profiled with immunoSEQ multiplex PCR; TCRdb holds only in-frame clones, not every one. The table has some 200,000 clones, less than 90% seen once. The CDR3 runs to 14 residues. Germline V gene sequence: CDR1 SGHRS, CDR2 YFSETQ. Trimming pared 1 base from V and 1 base from J, leaving 8 bases between. The sample taken for sequencing was peripheral blood. The rearrangement uses TRBV5-1 and TRBJ1-1, with D perhaps TRBD1 (5 bases). This receptor was identified in an elderly woman with active or convalescent COVID-19. DNA of the CDR3: TGCGCCAGCAGCTTGCTAGGGGAGAACACTGAAGCTTTCTTT. Its protein is CASSLLGENTEAFF. The full variable domain, with the rest looked up from reference TRBV5-1 and TRBJ1-1, is KAGVTQTPRYLIKTRGQQVTLSCSPISGHRSVSWYQQTPGQGLQFLFEYFSETQRNKGNFPGRFSGRQFSNSRSEMNVSTLELGDSALYLCASSLLGENTEAFFGQGTRLTVV.